This T cell receptor beta chain is from a study of OX40 agonist ivuxolimab in advanced cancers. Whole-study context: The patients' treatment was ivuxolimab, an agonistic anti-OX40 (CD134) antibody. Hepatocellular carcinoma, melanoma, renal cell or head and neck cancer occurred in dose-escalation patients. Partial responses were observed in three patients, of whom one had hepatocellular carcinoma and two had cutaneous melanoma.

TCRdb keeps only in-frame clones here, not all; method: immunoSEQ multiplex PCR. The data contain 55,000 to 75,000 clones, roughly nine tenths of them seen just once; the ten biggest clones take up roughly 0.99%. About this clone: Its cognate antigen is unknown.

Whole-study results and caveats: In CD8+ T cells, expanded clones were on average more numerous than in CD4+.

There are 15 residues in the CDR3. Germline CDR1 is MNHEY and CDR2 is SMNVEV (reference sequence). V lost 1 base, J lost 0 bases, and 9 bases lay in between. The material was CD4+ or CD8+ T cells sorted from blood, obtained in a trial of the OX40 agonist ivuxolimab. The J gene is TRBJ1-1, the V gene TRBV27; TRBD1 is a possible D gene (6 bases). This clonotype was obtained from an adult with an advanced solid tumor such as melanoma, head and neck, liver or kidney cancer. In DNA, the CDR3 is TGTGCCAGCAGTTTATTTCCAGGGGTGAACACTGAAGCTTTCTTT. It is translated as CASSLFPGVNTEAFF.